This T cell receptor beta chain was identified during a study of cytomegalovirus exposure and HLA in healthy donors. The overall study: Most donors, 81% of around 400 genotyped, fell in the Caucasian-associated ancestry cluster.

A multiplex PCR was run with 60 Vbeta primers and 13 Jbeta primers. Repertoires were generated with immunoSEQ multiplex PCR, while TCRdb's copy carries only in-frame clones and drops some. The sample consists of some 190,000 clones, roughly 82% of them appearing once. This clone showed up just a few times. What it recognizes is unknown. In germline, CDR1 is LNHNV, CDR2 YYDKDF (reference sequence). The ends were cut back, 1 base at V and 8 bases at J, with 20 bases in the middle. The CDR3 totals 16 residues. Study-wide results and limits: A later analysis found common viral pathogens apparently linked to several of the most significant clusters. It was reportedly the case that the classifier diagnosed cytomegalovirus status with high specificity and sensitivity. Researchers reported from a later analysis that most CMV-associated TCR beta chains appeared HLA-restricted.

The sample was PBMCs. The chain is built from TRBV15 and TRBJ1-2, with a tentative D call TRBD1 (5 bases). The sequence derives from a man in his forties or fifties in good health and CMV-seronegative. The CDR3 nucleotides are TGTGCCACCAGCAGAGGGGCTTTAGGGCAGGGCGGCGGCTACACCTTC. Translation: CATSRGALGQGGGYTF.